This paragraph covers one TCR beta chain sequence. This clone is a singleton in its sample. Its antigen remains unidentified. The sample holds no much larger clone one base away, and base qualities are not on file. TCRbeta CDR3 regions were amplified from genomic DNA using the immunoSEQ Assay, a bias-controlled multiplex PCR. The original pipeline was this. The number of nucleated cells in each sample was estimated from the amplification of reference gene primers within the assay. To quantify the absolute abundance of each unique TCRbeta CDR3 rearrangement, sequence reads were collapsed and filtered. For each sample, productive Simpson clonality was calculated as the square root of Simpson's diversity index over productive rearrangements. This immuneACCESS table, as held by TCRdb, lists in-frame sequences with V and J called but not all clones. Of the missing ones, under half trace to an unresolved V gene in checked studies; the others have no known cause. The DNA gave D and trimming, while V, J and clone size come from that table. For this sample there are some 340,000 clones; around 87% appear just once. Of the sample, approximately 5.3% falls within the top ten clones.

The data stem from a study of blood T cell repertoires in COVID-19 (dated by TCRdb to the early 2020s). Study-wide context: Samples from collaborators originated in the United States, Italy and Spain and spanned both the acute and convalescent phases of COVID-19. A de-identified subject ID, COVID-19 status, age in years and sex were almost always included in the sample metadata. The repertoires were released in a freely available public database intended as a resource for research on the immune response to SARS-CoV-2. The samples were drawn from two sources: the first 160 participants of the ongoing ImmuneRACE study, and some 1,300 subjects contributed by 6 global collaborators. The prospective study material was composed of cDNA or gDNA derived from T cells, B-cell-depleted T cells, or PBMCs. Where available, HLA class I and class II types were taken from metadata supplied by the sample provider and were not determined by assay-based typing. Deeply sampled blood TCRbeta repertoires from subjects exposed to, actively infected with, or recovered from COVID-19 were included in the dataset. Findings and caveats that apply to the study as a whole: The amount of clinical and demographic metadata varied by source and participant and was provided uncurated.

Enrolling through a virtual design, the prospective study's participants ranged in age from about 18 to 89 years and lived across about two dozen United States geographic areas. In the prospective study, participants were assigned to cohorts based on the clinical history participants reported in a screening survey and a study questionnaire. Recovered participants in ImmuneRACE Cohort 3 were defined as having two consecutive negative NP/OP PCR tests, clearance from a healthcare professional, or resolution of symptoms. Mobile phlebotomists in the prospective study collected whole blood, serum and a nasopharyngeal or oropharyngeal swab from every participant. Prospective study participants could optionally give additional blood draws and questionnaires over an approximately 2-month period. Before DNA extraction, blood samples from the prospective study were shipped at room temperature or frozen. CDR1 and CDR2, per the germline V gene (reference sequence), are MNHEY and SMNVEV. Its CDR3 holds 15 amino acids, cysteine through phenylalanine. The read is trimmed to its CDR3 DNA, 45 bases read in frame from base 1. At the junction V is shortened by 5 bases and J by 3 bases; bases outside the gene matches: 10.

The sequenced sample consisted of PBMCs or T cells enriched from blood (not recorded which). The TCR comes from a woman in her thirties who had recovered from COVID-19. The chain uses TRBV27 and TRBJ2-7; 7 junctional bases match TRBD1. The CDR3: CASSPGTEYFYEQYF. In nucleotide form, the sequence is TGTGCCAGCAGTCCAGGGACAGAGTACTTCTACGAGCAGTACTTC.